The 14 T cell receptor beta chains in this list originate from one sample, sequenced in a study of blood T cell repertoires in COVID-19. Repertoires were generated with immunoSEQ multiplex PCR, while TCRdb's copy carries only in-frame clones and drops some. The sample gives some 350,000 clones, around 87% of which show up once; 6.5% is in the top ten. The sequenced sample consisted of peripheral blood. The receptors derive from a man between 18 and 29 years old with active or convalescent COVID-19.

The J gene is TRBJ1-4, the V gene TRBV28, with a weak D call TRBD1 (5 bases). The CDR3 covers 15 residues. Germline V CDR1 and CDR2: MDHEN, SYDVKM. Trimming stripped 5 bases from V and 0 bases from J, with 10 bases between. CDR3 nucleotides: TGTGCCAGCAGTCTCTCAGGGACAACTAATGAAAAACTGTTTTTT. It translates to CASSLSGTTNEKLFF. Full variable domain (rest looked up from reference TRBV28 and TRBJ1-4): DVKVTQSSRYLVKRTGEKVFLECVQDMDHENMFWYRQDPGLGLRLIYFSYDVKMKEKGDIPEGYSVSREKKERFSLILESASTNQTSMYLCASSLSGTTNEKLFFGSGTQLSVL.

V gene TRBV3-1 (or the pseudogene TRBV3-2) combines with J gene TRBJ1-3; the match to TRBD1 covers 11 bases. The CDR3 consists of 17 residues. V gave up 4 bases and J gave up 0 bases; unmatched junction bases: 5. The germline V gene encodes CDR1 LGHDT and CDR2 YNNKEL (reference sequence). In DNA form, the CDR3 reads TGTGCCAGCAGCCCTAGGGGGACAGGGGGCTCTGGAAACACCATATATTTT. This encodes CASSPRGTGGSGNTIYF.

The V and J genes are TRBV28 and TRBJ1-6, with 8 positions matching TRBD1. Germline-derived CDR1 and CDR2 are MDHEN and SYDVKM. The trim removed 6 bases at V and 7 bases at J, leaving 2 bases unmatched. The CDR3 is made up of 13 amino acids. CDR3 sequence: CASRGQENSPLHF. CDR3 nucleotide sequence: TGTGCCAGCAGGGGACAGGAAAATTCACCCCTCCACTTT.

This clone occurred once. The rearrangement links TRBV30 to TRBJ2-7; no definite D call. Per the germline V gene, CDR1 is GTSNPN and CDR2 is SVGIG (reference sequence). V was shortened by 4 bases and J by 4 bases, with 2 bases between the two germline ends. The CDR3 totals 9 residues. Written as DNA, the CDR3 is TGTGCCTGGACTTACGAGCAGTACTTC. It yields the protein CAWTYEQYF. The complete variable domain, with remaining parts taken from reference TRBV30 and TRBJ2-7, reads SQTIHQWPATLVQPVGSPLSLECTVEGTSNPNLYWYRQAAGRGLQLLFYSVGIGQISSEVPQNLSASRPQDRQFILSSKKLLLSDSGFYLCAWTYEQYFGPGTRLTVT.

This rearrangement joins TRBV24-1 to TRBJ1-1, with D possibly matching TRBD1 (5 bases). Per the germline V gene, CDR1 is KGHDR and CDR2 is SFDVKD. V was shortened by 4 bases and J by 3 bases, with 8 bases between the two germline ends. The CDR3 loop spans 13 amino acids. CDR3 loop: CATSESGYTEAFF. The CDR3 bases are TGTGCCACCAGTGAATCAGGGTACACTGAAGCTTTCTTT.

The chain uses TRBV11-3 and TRBJ2-3; 9 bases are shared with TRBD2. Losses at the gene ends were 1 base for V and 7 bases for J; bases not matched to a gene: 6. The CDR3 extends over 15 amino acids. Germline assignment: CDR1 SGHNT and CDR2 YENEEA. The CDR3: CASSLVGGGANTQYF. The CDR3 coding sequence is TGTGCCAGCAGCTTAGTTGGCGGGGGGGCGAATACGCAGTATTTT.

The V and J genes are TRBV12-5 and TRBJ2-1; the D is unclear. The CDR3 loop spans 12 amino acids. Trimming removed 5 bases from V and 4 bases from J, with 6 bases in between. Germline CDR1 reads LGHNT; CDR2 reads FRNRAP. CDR3 nucleotides: TGTGCTAGTGGTCCCCGGTACAATGAGCAGTTCTTC. It codes for CASGPRYNEQFF. Full variable domain (rest looked up from reference TRBV12-5 and TRBJ2-1): DARVTQTPRHKVTEMGQEVTMRCQPILGHNTVFWYRQTMMQGLELLAYFRNRAPLDDSGMPKDRFSAEMPDATLATLKIQPSEPRDSAVYFCASGPRYNEQFFGPGTRLTVL.

The genes are TRBV6-1 and TRBJ1-5; D is possibly TRBD1 (5 bases). The CDR3 length is 15 residues. Trimming left V 1 base short and J 1 base short, with 8 bases between. Germline V lookup: CDR1 MNHNS, CDR2 SASEGT. CDR3 DNA sequence: TGTGCCAGCAGTGAAGGGCAGGGAAGCAATCAGCCCCAGCATTTT. Amino acids: CASSEGQGSNQPQHF.

The rearrangement joins TRBV6-2 or TRBV6-3 to TRBJ2-3; TRBD1 agrees at 7 bases. CDR1 is MNHEY, CDR2 SVGEGT, per germline. The CDR3 extends over 14 amino acids. V dropped 4 bases and J dropped 3; count of bases not matched to a gene: 4. CDR3 coding DNA: TGTGCCAGCAGTTTACAGGGGTGGACAGATACGCAGTATTTT. This encodes CASSLQGWTDTQYF.

This chain connects TRBV7-9 to TRBJ1-6; D call uncertain. Looked up from germline, CDR1 is SEHNR and CDR2 is FQNEAQ (reference sequence). The CDR3 sequence is 13 residues long. Deletions cut 2 bases from V and 5 bases from J, with 4 bases between. The CDR3 loop reads CASSLQNNSPLHF. In nucleotides, the CDR3 is TGTGCCAGCAGCTTACAAAATAATTCACCCCTCCACTTT.

This chain joins TRBV28 and TRBJ1-1; 7 nucleotides line up with TRBD1. V shed 4 bases and J 1 base; nucleotides not matched to a gene: 3. CDR3 size: 14 residues. Germline V lookup: CDR1 MDHEN, CDR2 SYDVKM. CDR3 in amino acids: CASSSGTENTEAFF. CDR3 coding DNA: TGTGCCAGCAGTTCAGGGACAGAGAACACTGAAGCTTTCTTT.

The chain uses TRBV11-3 and TRBJ2-7; 8 nucleotides agree with TRBD1. From germline, CDR1 is SGHNT and CDR2 YENEEA. The V segment lost 5 bases and the J segment 5 bases; nucleotides outside the gene matches: 8. CDR3 length: 14 amino acids. The CDR3 reads CASSAPGQENEQYF. CDR3 in DNA: TGTGCCAGCAGCGCCCCGGGACAGGAAAACGAGCAGTACTTC.

The chain joins TRBV6-2 or TRBV6-3 to TRBJ2-7; the match to TRBD2 covers 9 bases. This CDR3 has 15 amino acids. Germline-derived CDR1 and CDR2 are MNHEY and SVGEGT. V was clipped by 0 bases and J by 6 bases; unmatched bases: 6. The CDR3 loop reads CASSYSGGGAAEQYF. For the CDR3, the DNA is TGTGCCAGCAGTTACTCTGGCGGGGGGGCCGCCGAGCAGTACTTC.

The J gene is TRBJ2-7, the V gene TRBV5-1, with 9 bases matching TRBD1. The CDR3 length is 16 residues. From germline, CDR1 is SGHRS and CDR2 YFSETQ. J lost 6 bases, V lost 0 bases, and 10 bases had no gene match. The CDR3 DNA follows: TGCGCCAGCAGCTTGGAGGCGGGACAGGGTTCGGGCGAGCAGTACTTC. Translating gives CASSLEAGQGSGEQYF.